This T cell receptor (beta chain) was captured in a study of shared clonotypes between healthy human individuals. The study's findings and limits: Across subsets, estimated richness was generally greater for naive than for memory populations.

The naive CD8 fraction comprised CD45RO-negative cells positively selected for CCR7 and excluded terminally differentiated effector memory CD45RA+ cells. With regard to this clone: What it binds is not known.

Generated by immunoSEQ multiplex PCR, the TCRdb table keeps only in-frame clones and is missing some. Counted here are 800,000 to 950,000 clones, approximately 96% occurring once; the ten biggest clones make up about 0.21%. Trimming stripped 3 bases from V and 5 bases from J, with 11 bases between. The CDR3 runs 13 residues. The germline gives CDR1 SGHAT, CDR2 FQNNGV. This receptor was identified in a man aged 30 to 39 in good health. What was sequenced was naive CD8+ T cells sorted from blood. This chain links TRBV11-2 with TRBJ2-7; D unresolved. CDR3 DNA: TGTGCCAGCAGCTTTGAAGTCCGGGACGAGCAGTACTTC. This gives the protein CASSFEVRDEQYF.